This T cell receptor beta chain was recovered during a study of blood T cell repertoires in COVID-19. Study-level background: Acute and convalescent COVID-19 specimens originated in the United States, Italy and Spain.

Data came from immunoSEQ multiplex PCR; TCRdb stores just in-frame clones and leaves some out. The sample includes hundreds of thousands of clones, about nine tenths of them seen just once. Sequenced input: peripheral blood. The clonotype comes from a woman in her 30s with active or convalescent COVID-19.

The CDR3, as DNA: TGTGCCAGCAGTGAAATTCCCCCCGGGACAGGGAACTATGGCTACACCTTC. This sequence encodes CASSEIPPGTGNYGYTF. The chain combines TRBV6-1 with TRBJ1-2; TRBD1 matches at 9 bases. Per germline, CDR1 MNHNS and CDR2 SASEGT. With 2 bases clipped from V and 2 bases from J, the junction kept 9 bases outside the gene matches. The CDR3 has 17 amino acids.